This T cell receptor beta chain was recorded in a study of CD8 T cell repertoires and HIV-1 epitope variants. Study background: Each of Twenty-five Gag and Nef epitope peptides stimulated a separate culture. Tested: three Gag epitope families, Nef HW9 and YT9.

The study's findings and limits: Of fewer than 10 antigen-specific beta clonotypes, about six appeared to cross-react with escape variants. Only beta chains were identified, marking proliferation to antigen, not function.

Some clones are missing from TCRdb's copy, which holds only in-frame ones; the method was immunoSEQ multiplex PCR. The table records roughly 5,500 clones, approximately 70% of them present only once. The germline V gene encodes CDR1 ENHRY and CDR2 SYGVKD. With V trimmed by 0 bases and J by 6 bases, 10 bases remained unmatched. The CDR3 is 16 amino acids. As for this clone: Antigen specificity is unknown.

The clonotype was recovered from a male donor with HIV. The chain employs TRBV10-3 and TRBJ1-1; 7 nucleotides align to TRBD1. Sequencing was carried out using cultured CD8+ T cells derived from PBMCs. In nucleotides, the CDR3 is TGTGCCATCAGTGAGTCTGGACAGGCCCAAGGCCCTGAAGCTTTCTTT. This gives the protein CAISESGQAQGPEAFF.